The present entry profiles one T cell receptor beta chain with its context. In the original processing: Researchers report that nucleated cell counts were estimated from reference gene primer amplification. The protocol was immunoSEQ multiplex PCR, while the TCRdb copy is restricted to in-frame clones and leaves out a portion. The DNA gave D and trimming, while V, J and clone size come from that table. The table records about 170,000 clones, roughly 84% of them present only once. This sample is part of a study of blood T cell repertoires in COVID-19. Overall study: The United States, Italy and Spain were the sources of the acute and convalescent COVID-19 samples. The cDNA or gDNA used as material had been derived from T cells, B-cell-depleted T cells, or PBMCs.

The sequence derives from an elderly woman with active or convalescent COVID-19. The specimen sequenced was peripheral blood.

The CDR3 DNA is TGTGCCAGCAGCTTGGGGACAGGGGCCACTATGCAGTACTTC. This gives the protein CASSLGTGATMQYF. The chain joins TRBV5-4 to TRBJ2-7, with 9 bases identical to TRBD1. Trimming at V came to 0 bases and at J to 9 bases, leaving 7 bases not matched to a gene. CDR1 is SGHNT and CDR2 is YYREEE in the germline V gene (reference sequence). This CDR3 has 14 residues.